The 3 T cell receptor beta chains given below trace back to one sample, sequenced in a study of T cell changes during pregnancy in multiple sclerosis. TCRdb keeps only in-frame clones here, not all; method: immunoSEQ multiplex PCR. The repertoire holds about 44,000 clones, with about nine tenths as singletons. Sequences were derived from CD4+ T cells from peripheral blood mononuclear cells, sampled in the first trimester of pregnancy. The receptor source for this set is a female donor with multiple sclerosis, enrolled in a pregnancy study.

This chain uses TRBV4-3 with TRBJ2-7; D may be TRBD1 (6 bases). Germline CDR1 and CDR2: LGHNA and YSLEER. The CDR3 sequence is 14 residues long. V was shortened by 3 bases and J by 3 bases, with 12 bases between the two germline ends. The CDR3 nucleotides are TGCGCCAGCAGCCAGGGGGCGGGTAGCTACGAGCAGTACTTC. Its protein is CASSQGAGSYEQYF.

The chain couples TRBV10-3 to TRBJ2-7; 9 bases match TRBD1. Germline V lookup: CDR1 ENHRY, CDR2 SYGVKD. The ends lost 10 bases at V and 2 bases at J; junction bases unmatched: 9. The CDR3 is made up of 14 amino acids. The CDR3 coding sequence is TGTGCCACTCAGGACAGGGGCAAAGCCTACGAGCAGTACTTC. Translation: CATQDRGKAYEQYF.

This clone was detected once. The chain recombines TRBV2 with TRBJ2-2; D not resolved. This CDR3 is 14 amino acids long. V lost 0 bases to trimming and J lost 6 bases, with 8 bases between them. CDR1 and CDR2 (germline): SNHLY, FYNNEI. The CDR3 DNA reads as TGTGCCAGCAGTGAAGCGCTTCAGGCCGGGGAGCTGTTTTTT. This encodes CASSEALQAGELFF.